Below, 20 T cell receptor beta chains from the same sample are listed, as sequenced in a study of blood T cell repertoires in COVID-19. Here immunoSEQ multiplex PCR was the method, and the copy in TCRdb shows in-frame clones only, minus some. This table has about 360,000 clones, more than 75% appearing once. Sequenced material: peripheral blood. The receptors derive from a human donor with acute or convalescent COVID-19. The donor label of this sample is uncertain.

The CDR3 sequence is CASCGKGRGRTGELFF. Here the CDR3 DNA reads TGTGCCAGCTGTGGGAAGGGCAGGGGGAGGACCGGGGAGCTGTTTTTT. The rearrangement uses TRBV28 and TRBJ2-2; weak D call: TRBD1 (7 bases). V lost 8 bases to trimming and J lost 5 bases, with 21 bases between them. Germline V CDR1 and CDR2: MDHEN, SYDVKM. This CDR3 has 16 residues. Looking up the rest from reference TRBV28 and TRBJ2-2 gives the full variable domain: DVKVTQSSRYLVKRTGEKVFLECVQDMDHENMFWYRQDPGLGLRLIYFSYDVKMKEKGDIPEGYSVSREKKERFSLILESASTNQTSMYLCASCGKGRGRTGELFFGEGSRLTVL.

The chain recombines TRBV19 with TRBJ1-3, with 7 bases fitting TRBD1. Germline V gives CDR1 LNHDA, CDR2 SQIVND (reference sequence). Trimming at V came to 7 bases and at J to 8 bases, leaving 11 bases not matched to a gene. The CDR3 sequence is 14 residues long. The CDR3 here is CASIGDSLGDTIYF. The CDR3 nucleotides are TGTGCCAGTATAGGGGACAGCCTGGGGGACACCATATATTTT.

The chain employs TRBV7-9 and TRBJ2-5; the D is unclear. The CDR3 has 13 residues. Germline CDR1 is SEHNR and CDR2 is FQNEAQ (reference sequence). V was trimmed by 3 bases and J by 3 bases, leaving 8 bases between them. CDR3 coding DNA: TGTGCCAGCAGCTTCCGCGCGGAAGAGACCCAGTACTTC. Translating gives CASSFRAEETQYF.

The chain combines TRBV7-6 with TRBJ1-2; 7 bases map to TRBD1. The CDR3 is 15 residues long. CDR1 and CDR2 (germline): SGHVS, FNYEAQ. Germline trimming cut 5 bases from V and 8 bases from J; bases unmatched to any gene: 14. Here the CDR3 reads CASSQGNARGEGYTF. CDR3 DNA: TGTGCCAGCAGCCAGGGTAACGCCAGGGGGGAAGGCTACACCTTC.

The rearrangement uses TRBV19 and TRBJ1-5; D is uncertain. In germline, CDR1 is LNHDA, CDR2 SQIVND (reference sequence). The CDR3 sequence is 14 residues long. Trimming took off 9 bases at V and 0 bases at J, with 12 bases between the two ends. The CDR3 DNA sequence: TGTGCCAGCTCCCCTTCTTATAGCAATCAGCCCCAGCATTTT. Amino acid sequence: CASSPSYSNQPQHF.

J is TRBJ2-7 and V is TRBV29-1, with D unclear. Looked up from germline, CDR1 is SQVTM and CDR2 is ANQGSEA. This CDR3 region has 11 residues. The V gene lost 1 base and the J gene lost 3 bases, with 4 bases spanning the gap. The CDR3 sequence is CSVEARYEQYF. CDR3 bases: TGCAGCGTTGAAGCCCGCTACGAGCAGTACTTC.

V gene TRBV10-1 combines with J gene TRBJ2-3, with 8 bases lining up with TRBD2. The ends lost 0 bases at V and 6 bases at J; junction bases unmatched: 14. CDR3 size: 18 residues. CDR1 is WNHNN and CDR2 is SYGVQD in the germline V gene (reference sequence). CDR3 amino acids: CASSESRFSGTQADTQYF. The DNA for the CDR3 is TGCGCCAGCAGTGAGTCTAGATTTAGCGGGACCCAAGCCGATACGCAGTATTTT.

The gene calls are TRBV2 and TRBJ2-5; possibly TRBD2 for D (5 bases). Germline loops: CDR1 SNHLY, CDR2 FYNNEI. This CDR3 has 20 residues. Trimming pared 1 base from V and 5 bases from J, leaving 29 bases between. The CDR3 spells CASSEVSRFEFTEPGETQYF. The CDR3 coding sequence is TGTGCCAGCAGTGAAGTTAGTCGCTTTGAGTTCACCGAACCGGGGGAGACCCAGTACTTC.

The rearrangement links TRBV2 to TRBJ1-4; 7 bases match TRBD1. CDR1 is SNHLY, CDR2 FYNNEI, per germline. V lost 7 bases and J lost 1; bases outside the gene matches: 6. The length of the CDR3 is 15 residues. The CDR3 DNA reads TGTGCCAGCAACTTAGGGGGCTTAACTAATGAAAAACTGTTTTTT. Its translation is CASNLGGLTNEKLFF.

This chain uses TRBV7-2 with TRBJ1-1, with no clear D. Trimming pared 2 bases from V and 4 bases from J, leaving 8 bases between. This CDR3 region has 13 residues. Germline assignment: CDR1 SGHTA and CDR2 FQGNSA. DNA for the CDR3: TGTGCCAGCAGCTTACGCCGCGGCACTGAAGCTTTCTTT. Translated: CASSLRRGTEAFF.

This CDR3 reads CASSLAIFGGGHSNEQFF. The CDR3 DNA reads as TGTGCCAGCAGCTTAGCGATCTTCGGGGGAGGGCATAGCAATGAGCAGTTCTTC. This chain connects TRBV7-2 to TRBJ2-1; 7 bases fit TRBD2. V lost 0 bases and J lost 6; bases outside the gene matches: 14. The germline V gene has CDR1 SGHTA and CDR2 FQGNSA. This CDR3 comprises 18 residues. The full variable domain, completed using reference TRBV7-2 and TRBJ2-1, is GAGVSQSPSNKVTEKGKDVELRCDPISGHTALYWYRQSLGQGLEFLIYFQGNSAPDKSGLPSDRFSAERTGGSVSTLTIQRTQQEDSAVYLCASSLAIFGGGHSNEQFFGPGTRLTVL.

The chain combines TRBV21-1 with TRBJ2-3; the table names TRBD1, a call not compared with the DNA. TRBV21-1 is an annotated pseudogene. This CDR3 region has 16 residues. DNA for the CDR3: TGTGCCAGCAGCTCACTCGGCAGGGTGGGCACAGATACGCAGTATTTT. Translated, it gives CASSSLGRVGTDTQYF.

The chain joins TRBV4-2 to TRBJ2-1, with TRBD2 matching over 9 bases. The CDR3 covers 17 residues. CDR1 is LGHNA and CDR2 is YNFKEQ in the germline V gene. The ends lost 0 bases at V and 8 bases at J; junction bases unmatched: 11. Here the CDR3 reads CASSQDAASGKGYEQFF. CDR3 bases: TGTGCCAGCAGCCAAGATGCGGCTAGCGGGAAAGGGTATGAGCAGTTCTTC.

V gene TRBV5-1 combines with J gene TRBJ2-2; D might be TRBD2 (6 bases). Trimming took 3 bases from V and 5 from J, leaving 14 bases between them. The length of the CDR3 is 15 residues. Germline CDR1 is SGHRS and CDR2 is YFSETQ. Written as DNA, the CDR3 is TGCGCCAGCAGCTGGCCGGAGGGAGGAACCGGGGAGCTGTTTTTT. Translating it yields CASSWPEGGTGELFF.

The sample holds a few counts of this clone. Other DNA variants within this sample encode the same CDR3. Written as DNA, the CDR3 is TGTGCCAGCTCACCAGGGCTGAACACTGAAGCTTTCTTT. This encodes CASSPGLNTEAFF. The chain is built from TRBV18 and TRBJ1-1; no definite D call. The germline gives CDR1 KGHSH, CDR2 LQKENI. V was clipped by 2 bases and J by 0 bases, with 4 bases between them. The CDR3 spans 13 residues.

This clone showed up just a few times. The V and J genes are TRBV5-1 and TRBJ2-7; D possibly corresponds to TRBD2 (6 bases). The length of the CDR3 is 14 residues. V dropped 3 bases and J dropped 5 bases, with 15 bases sitting between them. Germline assignment: CDR1 SGHRS and CDR2 YFSETQ. The CDR3 DNA sequence: TGCGCCAGCAGCTCGGGACTGCGCTCGGACGAGCAGTACTTC. Its translation is CASSSGLRSDEQYF.

This clone was seen once. The rearrangement links TRBV19 to TRBJ2-1, with TRBD1 matching over 8 bases. Trimming removed 3 bases from V and 5 bases from J; junction bases left unmatched: 6. This CDR3 contains 15 residues. Per germline, CDR1 LNHDA and CDR2 SQIVND (reference sequence). The CDR3 region has the DNA TGTGCCAGTAGTATTTGGCAGGGGGCCAACAATGAGCAGTTCTTC. It yields the protein CASSIWQGANNEQFF.

The chain carries TRBV19 and TRBJ1-2; 7 nucleotides line up with TRBD1. V dropped 6 bases and J dropped 8; count of bases not matched to a gene: 12. The CDR3 contains 14 residues. The germline CDR1 and CDR2 sequences are LNHDA and SQIVND (reference sequence). CDR3 amino acids: CASSRSGTARGYTF. The CDR3, as DNA: TGTGCCAGTAGCCGCTCCGGGACAGCTAGGGGCTACACCTTC.

V usage is TRBV6-4 and J usage is TRBJ1-1; 7 bases are a match to TRBD1. This CDR3 comprises 15 residues. The junction had 11 bases not matched to a gene; V was cut back by 5 bases and J by 5 bases. The germline V gene encodes CDR1 MRHNA and CDR2 SNTAGT. CDR3 region: CASSHQPTGSTEAFF. In nucleotides, the CDR3 is TGTGCCAGCAGTCATCAACCGACAGGGTCGACTGAAGCTTTCTTT.

Worth noting for this clone: Other DNA sequences from this sample encode an identical CDR3 as well. This sequence joins TRBV7-9 and TRBJ1-5; unclear D gene. V was cut by 3 bases and J by 5 bases, with 5 bases left in between. Germline values: CDR1 SEHNR, CDR2 FQNEAQ (reference sequence). The length of the CDR3 is 12 residues. The CDR3, as DNA: TGTGCCAGCAGCTTCTCCGATCAGCCCCAGCATTTT. It yields the protein CASSFSDQPQHF.